Listed below are T cell receptor beta chains from one sample, sequenced in a study of blood T cell repertoires in COVID-19. Measured with immunoSEQ multiplex PCR; TCRdb has only the in-frame clones, and not every one. The data contain 250,000 or so clones, about 85% of them singletons. The sample comprised PBMCs or T cells enriched from blood (not recorded which). The receptors here all came from a woman between 45 and 65 years old who had been exposed to COVID-19. CDR3s include the opening cysteine and the closing phenylalanine or tryptophan. D genes are given only for firm matches. The size of a clone is reported for some rows only, either as once, few or many, or as a class for expanded clones.

D | J | V | size | CDR3 | DNA
NA | TRBJ2-1 | TRBV5-1 | NA | CASSSGVLSLYNEQFF | TGCGCCAGCAGCTCCGGGGTTCTCTCCCTGTACAATGAGCAGTTCTTC
TRBD1 | TRBJ1-2 | TRBV7-8 | many | CASSLGQGGSYGYTF | TGTGCCAGCAGCTTAGGACAGGGGGGAAGCTATGGCTACACCTTC
NA | TRBJ2-2 | TRBV13 | NA | CASSLGSRGELFF | TGTGCCAGCAGCTTAGGGTCACGAGGAGAGCTGTTTTTT
TRBD1 | TRBJ2-2 | TRBV19 | NA | CASTPRDRNTGELFF | TGTGCCAGTACTCCACGGGACAGGAACACCGGGGAGCTGTTTTTT
NA | TRBJ1-1 | TRBV19 | NA | CASSPNKNTEAFF | TGTGCCAGTAGTCCAAACAAGAACACTGAAGCTTTCTTT
NA | TRBJ1-1 | TRBV5-6 | once | CASSRTGRVNTEAFF | TGTGCCAGCAGCCGTACAGGGAGGGTGAACACTGAAGCTTTCTTT
TRBD1 | TRBJ1-1 | TRBV2 | many | CASREDRTGRRAFF | TGTGCCAGCAGGGAAGACCGGACAGGGCGCAGAGCTTTCTTT
TRBD1 | TRBJ1-2 | TRBV29-1 | NA | CSVGQGDGYTF | TGCAGCGTTGGACAGGGCGACGGCTACACCTTC
NA | TRBJ1-1 | TRBV5-1 | NA | CASSLGQTIGGAFF | TGCGCCAGCAGCTTGGGACAGACTATCGGGGGAGCTTTCTTT
NA | TRBJ1-4 | TRBV2 | NA | CASNPADRLSEKLFF | TGTGCCAGCAACCCGGCGGACAGACTTTCCGAAAAACTGTTTTTT
TRBD1 | TRBJ2-1 | TRBV19 | NA | CASSERGQLSYNEQFF | TGTGCCAGTAGTGAACGGGGACAGCTCTCCTACAATGAGCAGTTCTTC
TRBD1 | TRBJ1-1 | TRBV7-8 | NA | CASSFLQGGEAFF | TGTGCCAGCAGCTTCCTACAGGGGGGTGAAGCTTTCTTT
NA | TRBJ2-5 | TRBV29-1 | NA | CSVDRDTQEAQYF | TGCAGCGTTGACCGGGACACCCAAGAGGCCCAGTACTTC
TRBD1 | TRBJ1-2 | TRBV12-5 | NA | CASGRQGQGYGYTF | TGTGCTAGTGGTAGACAGGGGCAGGGCTATGGCTACACCTTC
NA | TRBJ2-5 | TRBV3-1/TRBV3-2 | once | CASSQGDTFQETQYF | TGTGCCAGCAGCCAAGGGGACACCTTCCAAGAGACCCAGTACTTC